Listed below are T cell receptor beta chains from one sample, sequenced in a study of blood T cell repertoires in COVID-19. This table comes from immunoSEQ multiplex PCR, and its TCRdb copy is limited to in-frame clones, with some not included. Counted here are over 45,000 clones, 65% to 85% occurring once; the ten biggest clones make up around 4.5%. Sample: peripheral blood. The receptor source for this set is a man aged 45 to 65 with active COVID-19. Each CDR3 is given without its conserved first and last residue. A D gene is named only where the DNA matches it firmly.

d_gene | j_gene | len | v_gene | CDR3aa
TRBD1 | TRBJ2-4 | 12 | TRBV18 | ASSPGQGRNIQY
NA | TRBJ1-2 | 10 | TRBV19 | ASSIELSGYT
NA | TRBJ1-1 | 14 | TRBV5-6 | ASSSAEQAINTEAF
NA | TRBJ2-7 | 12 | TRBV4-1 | ASSQQGTTYEQY
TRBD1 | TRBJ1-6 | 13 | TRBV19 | ASSMGQGFNSPLH
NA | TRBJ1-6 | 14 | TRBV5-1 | ASSLGQGLHNSPLH
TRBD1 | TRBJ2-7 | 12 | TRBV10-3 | AISFGTGRYEQY
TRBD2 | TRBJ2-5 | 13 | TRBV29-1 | SVGKGGGSGETQY
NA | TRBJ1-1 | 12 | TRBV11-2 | ASSFSGGGTEAF
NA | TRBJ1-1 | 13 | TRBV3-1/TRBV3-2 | ASSQSQVLATEAF
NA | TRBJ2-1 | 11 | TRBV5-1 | ASSRQEANEQF
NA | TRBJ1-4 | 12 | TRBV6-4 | ASSDRQLYEKLF
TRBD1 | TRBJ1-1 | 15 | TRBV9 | ASSVDRGRGMNTEAF
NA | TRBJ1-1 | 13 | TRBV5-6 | ASSLEWGRRTEAF
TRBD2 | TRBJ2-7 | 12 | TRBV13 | ASSLSGGSYEQY
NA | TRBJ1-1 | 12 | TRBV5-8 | ASSLGHLNTEAF
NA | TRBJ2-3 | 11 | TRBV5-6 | ASSRQHTDTQY
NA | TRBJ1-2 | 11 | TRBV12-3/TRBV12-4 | ASSERGNYGYT
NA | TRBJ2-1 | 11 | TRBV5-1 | ASSLVQGYEQF
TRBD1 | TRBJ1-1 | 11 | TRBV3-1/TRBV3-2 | ASSRTGPTEAF
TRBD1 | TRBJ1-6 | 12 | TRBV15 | ATSRGDRRSPLH
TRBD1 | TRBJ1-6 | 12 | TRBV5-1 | ASSFSTGVSPLH
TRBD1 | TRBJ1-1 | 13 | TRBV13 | ASSLRDRDYTEAF
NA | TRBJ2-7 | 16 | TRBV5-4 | ASSFGRSSDGSSYEQY
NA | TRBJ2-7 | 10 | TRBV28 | ASSIRVHEQY
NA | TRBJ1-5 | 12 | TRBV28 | ASSLMAGPQPQH
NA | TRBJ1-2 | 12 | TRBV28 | ASSPNAGGYGYT
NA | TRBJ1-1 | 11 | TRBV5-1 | ASSSGYWPEAF
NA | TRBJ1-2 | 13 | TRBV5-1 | ASSFSIQVNYGYT
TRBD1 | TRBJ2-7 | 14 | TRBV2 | ASSEVTGQGAYEQY
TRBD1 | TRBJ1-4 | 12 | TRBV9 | ASSRTGLSEKLF
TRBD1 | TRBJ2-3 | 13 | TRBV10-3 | AISTDRGGFDTQY
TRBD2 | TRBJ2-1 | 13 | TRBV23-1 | ASRPLAGAYNEQF
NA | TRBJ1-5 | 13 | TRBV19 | ASSIARYSNQPQH
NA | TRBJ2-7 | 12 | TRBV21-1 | ASSSPRCTYEQY
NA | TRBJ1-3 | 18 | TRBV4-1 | ASSPYGRLTRRNSGNTIY
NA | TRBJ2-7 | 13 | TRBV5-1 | ASSLGGQGGYEQY
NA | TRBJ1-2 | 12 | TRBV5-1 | ASSPGGASYGYT
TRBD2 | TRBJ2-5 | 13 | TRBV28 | ASRPSGGAQETQY
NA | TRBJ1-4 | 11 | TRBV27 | ASSFRVGEKLF
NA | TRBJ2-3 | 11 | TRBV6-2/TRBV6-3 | ASSHYHTDTQY
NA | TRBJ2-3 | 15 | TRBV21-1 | ASSKGLLSSGGDTQY
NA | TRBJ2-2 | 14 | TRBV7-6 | ASSLVQGPFPGELF
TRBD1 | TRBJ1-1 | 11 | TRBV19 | ASSGTAITEAF
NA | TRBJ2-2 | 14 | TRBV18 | ASSPQKLANTGELF
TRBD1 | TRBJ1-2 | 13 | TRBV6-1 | ASSEQTGGGYGYT
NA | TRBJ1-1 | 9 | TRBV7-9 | ASNRVNEAF
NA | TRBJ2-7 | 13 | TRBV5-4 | ASSPTAGSSYEQY
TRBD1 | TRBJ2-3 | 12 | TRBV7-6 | ASSLGTGADTQY
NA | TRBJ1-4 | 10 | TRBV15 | ATSSSMEKLF
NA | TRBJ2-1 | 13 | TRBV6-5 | ASRLGGAGYNEQF
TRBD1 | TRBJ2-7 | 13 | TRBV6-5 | ASSSLGTGTYEQY
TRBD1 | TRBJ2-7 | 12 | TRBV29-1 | SVDPGQGAYEQY
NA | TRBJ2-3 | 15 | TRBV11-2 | ASNPRGGSLGTDTQY
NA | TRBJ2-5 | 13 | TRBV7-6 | ASSPKAGARETQY